These T cell receptor beta chains were read from a single sample in a study of T cell repertoires in cytomegalovirus infection. A single record per CDR3 protein comes from TCRdb applying MiXCR to the reads. The table records roughly 160,000 distinct CDR3 sequences, about 22% of them present only once. These TCRs are of unknown antigen specificity. The sample was CD8+ T cells from cultured PBMCs, taken from culture after CMV antigen stimulation. The source of these receptors is a human donor in good health (CMV status not recorded). Some clones in this sample may be carry-over from other donors' samples. Each CDR3 is given with its conserved first and last residue. The order of the fields is J gene, CDR3 length, V gene, D gene, clone size, CDR3 protein, CDR3 DNA. D genes are given only for firm matches. Clone size is stated in some rows and not others, as once, few, many or a class when expanded.

TRBJ2-7 16 TRBV7-6 TRBD2 . CASSLSPLAGDYEQYF TGTGCCAGCAGCTTATCTCCACTAGCGGGGGATTACGAGCAGTACTTC
TRBJ2-4 19 TRBV7-2 TRBD1 few CASSPPWDRILLAKNIQYF TGTGCCAGCAGCCCCCCTTGGGACAGGATCCTTCTAGCCAAAAACATTCAGTACTTC
TRBJ2-1 13 TRBV11-3 . few CASSPGPNNEQFF TGTGCCAGCAGCCCAGGCCCCAACAATGAGCAGTTCTTC
TRBJ2-3 15 TRBV6-5 . few CASSYTGWGTDTQYF TGTGCCAGCAGTTATACAGGGTGGGGCACAGATACGCAGTATTTT
TRBJ1-1 12 TRBV4-2 . few CASRVWDTEAFF TGTGCCAGCAGAGTCTGGGACACTGAAGCTTTCTTT
TRBJ1-2 15 TRBV5-6 . . CASSLLVTSRWGYTF TGTGCCAGCAGCTTGCTGGTCACCTCCCGGTGGGGCTACACCTTC
TRBJ2-1 16 TRBV7-2 . . CASSLDGGVSYNEQFF TGTGCCAGCAGCTTAGACGGAGGGGTCTCCTACAATGAGCAGTTCTTC
TRBJ1-5 13 TRBV4-1 . . CASSQEVYQPQHF TGCGCCAGCAGCCAAGAAGTTTACCAGCCCCAGCATTTT
TRBJ1-2 14 TRBV6-5 . once CASSHRAANYGYTF TGTGCCAGCAGTCACAGGGCAGCTAACTATGGCTACACCTTC
TRBJ1-4 15 TRBV5-5 . . CASSWGWGLDEKLFF TGTGCCAGCAGCTGGGGCTGGGGGTTGGATGAAAAACTGTTTTTT
TRBJ2-3 16 TRBV7-2 . . CASSLVAGTYTDTQYF TGTGCCAGCAGCTTAGTAGCCGGGACCTACACAGATACGCAGTATTTT
TRBJ2-7 15 TRBV4-1 . many CASSHRLTGLYEQYF TGCGCCAGCAGCCACCGGTTGACAGGACTCTACGAGCAGTACTTC
TRBJ1-2 16 TRBV5-6 . . CASSLGEAFTNYGYTF TGTGCCAGCAGCTTGGGGGAGGCCTTTACTAACTATGGCTACACCTTC
TRBJ2-5 15 TRBV12-3/TRBV12-4 . . CASRDRASGVETQYF TGTGCCAGCAGGGACAGGGCTAGCGGAGTAGAGACCCAGTACTTC
TRBJ1-1 15 TRBV19 . few CASSITWKINTEAFF TGTGCCAGTAGTATAACATGGAAGATTAACACTGAAGCTTTCTTT
TRBJ1-1 15 TRBV6-1 . few CASSQSGDMNTEAFF TGTGCCAGCAGTCAAAGTGGGGATATGAACACTGAAGCTTTCTTT
TRBJ2-1 13 TRBV12-3/TRBV12-4 . . CASSFLSYNEQFF TGTGCCAGCAGTTTTTTGTCTTATAATGAGCAGTTCTTC